The 18 T cell receptor beta chains below come from one sample, sequenced in a study of identical twins. TCRdb processed the 5' RACE reads anew with MiXCR; each CDR3 protein has one entry. The sample lists about 900,000 distinct CDR3 sequences, roughly 12% occurring once. These same records also appear under a second study, on yellow fever vaccine responses in identical twins.

The sample comprised PBMCs. These receptors were taken from a woman aged 18-29 years in good health.

This clonotype was counted between two and nine times. V usage is TRBV10-2 and J usage is TRBJ2-5, with a tentative D call TRBD2 (7 bases). The germline gives CDR1 WSHSY, CDR2 SAAADI. The V gene lost 1 base and the J gene lost 9 bases, with 12 bases spanning the gap. The CDR3 is 13 amino acids. This chain's CDR3 is CASSELGGGSQYF. The CDR3 nucleotides are TGCGCCAGCAGTGAGTTGGGCGGGGGCTCCCAGTACTTC.

This chain uses TRBV5-6 with TRBJ2-7; D may be TRBD2 (6 bases). The ends were cut back, 3 bases at V and 5 bases at J, with 15 bases in the middle. The CDR3 runs to 14 residues. Per germline, CDR1 SGHDT and CDR2 YYEEEE. CDR3 nucleotides: TGTGCCAGCAGCTGGCGGTCCGGGACTGACGAGCAGTACTTC. This encodes CASSWRSGTDEQYF.

Many counts were recorded for this clonotype. CDR3 DNA: TGTGCCACCAGCACTTTCCTAGGGGCTAGCGGGAGTAGGACAGATACGCAGTATTTT. Amino acid sequence: CATSTFLGASGSRTDTQYF. The J gene is TRBJ2-3, the V gene TRBV15; 10 bases agree with TRBD2. V trimming: 4 bases; J trimming: 3 bases; junction bases outside the gene matches: 16. The CDR3 consists of 19 residues. Germline V gives CDR1 LNHNV, CDR2 YYDKDF (reference sequence).

This clonotype was observed a few times. This chain joins TRBV20-1 and TRBJ2-3; D not resolved. The V gene's germline CDR1 is DFQATT and CDR2 SNEGSKA (reference sequence). The CDR3 runs to 14 residues. V gave up 6 bases and J gave up 4 bases, with 17 bases separating them. CDR3 sequence (DNA): TGCAGTGCCGACGGAGTTCCCTCCGCAGATACGCAGTATTTT. Residues: CSADGVPSADTQYF.

This clonotype ranks as medium-sized (0.01 to 0.1%). This chain connects TRBV12-3 or TRBV12-4 to TRBJ1-1; D gene unclear. This CDR3 has 15 amino acids. With 7 bases removed from V and 4 bases from J, the gap between germline ends came to 19 bases. The CDR3 DNA sequence: TGTGCCAGCACTGCGGAGGGAAGAGCGGGCACTGAAGCTTTCTTT. This sequence encodes CASTAEGRAGTEAFF.

This clonotype has a count of ten or more. The V call is TRBV12-3 or TRBV12-4, the J call TRBJ1-6, with D perhaps matching TRBD1 (6 bases). Trimming removed 6 bases at V and 11 bases at J, with 14 bases between. There are 13 residues in the CDR3. CDR3 bases: TGTGCCAGCAGCCAGGGGAACCGTACACCCCTCCACTTT. This codes for CASSQGNRTPLHF.

The chain couples TRBV5-1 to TRBJ2-1; 8 bases fit TRBD1. This CDR3 spans 15 amino acids. Germline V lookup: CDR1 SGHRS, CDR2 YFSETQ. The ends lost 5 bases at V and 6 bases at J; junction bases unmatched: 10. The CDR3 sequence: CASRFQGASSNEQFF. The CDR3 DNA is TGCGCCAGCAGATTCCAGGGGGCTTCCAGCAATGAGCAGTTCTTC.

This clonotype has just a few counts. The chain joins TRBV12-3 or TRBV12-4 to TRBJ2-3; a possible D gene is TRBD2 (5 bases). V shed 5 bases and J shed 12 bases, with 21 bases lying between them. The CDR3 runs to 14 residues. CDR3 amino acids: CASSPMTGRNRQYF. The CDR3 region has the DNA TGTGCCAGCAGTCCCATGACGGGGAGAAATAGACAGTATTTT.

This clonotype was recorded a few times. V gene TRBV20-1 combines with J gene TRBJ2-1, with 9 bases identical to TRBD2. Trimming removed 1 base from V and 7 bases from J; junction bases left unmatched: 5. CDR1 is DFQATT, CDR2 SNEGSKA, per germline (reference sequence). The CDR3 length is 14 residues. The CDR3 loop is CSARGGGRGNEQFF. The CDR3 DNA reads as TGCAGTGCTAGAGGAGGCGGGAGGGGAAATGAGCAGTTCTTC.

This clonotype was recorded a few times. This chain uses TRBV27 with TRBJ2-7; the D is unclear. V lost 5 bases to trimming and J lost 3 bases, with 8 bases between them. The CDR3 is 12 residues long. Looked up from germline, CDR1 is MNHEY and CDR2 is SMNVEV (reference sequence). The DNA for the CDR3 is TGTGCCAGCAGTACGAATGGCTACGAGCAGTACTTC. Translated, it gives CASSTNGYEQYF.

This rearrangement joins TRBV10-2 to TRBJ1-1; tentative D call: TRBD1 (6 bases). The CDR3 covers 13 residues. V lost 3 bases and J 6 bases, leaving 11 bases between the germline ends. CDR1 is WSHSY and CDR2 is SAAADI in the germline V gene. The CDR3 loop reads CASSDTGSPEAFF. The CDR3 nucleotides are TGCGCCAGCAGTGACACAGGGAGCCCTGAAGCTTTCTTT.

This clonotype was picked up one time. The chain couples TRBV24-1 to TRBJ2-7; 10 nucleotides match TRBD1. The junction had 5 bases not matched to a gene; V was cut back by 7 bases and J by 0 bases. The CDR3 has 15 residues. CDR1 is KGHDR, CDR2 SFDVKD, per germline. The CDR3 DNA reads as TGTGCCACCAGAGGAGGGACAGGGGACTCCTACGAGCAGTACGTC. Translating it yields CATRGGTGDSYEQYV.

V gene TRBV7-6 combines with J gene TRBJ2-5, with D possibly matching TRBD2 (5 bases). Germline CDR1 and CDR2: SGHVS and FNYEAQ. V was clipped by 0 bases and J by 4 bases, with 15 bases between them. The CDR3 contains 16 residues. The CDR3 DNA sequence: TGTGCCAGCAGCTTAGCGGCTAGCCGTGGTTTAGAGACCCAGTACTTC. It specifies CASSLAASRGLETQYF.

This clonotype was picked up a small number of times. This rearrangement joins TRBV27 to TRBJ2-6; the D gene is possibly TRBD1 (5 bases). The CDR3 contains 16 residues. Germline CDR1 and CDR2: MNHEY and SMNVEV (reference sequence). Trimming shortened V by 5 bases and J by 2 bases, and 13 bases separated the two germline ends. The CDR3 DNA sequence: TGTGCCAGCAGTCTAGTCAGGGCAACTGGGGCCAACGTCCTGACTTTC. Protein sequence: CASSLVRATGANVLTF.

This clonotype appeared a few times. The J gene is TRBJ2-1, the V gene TRBV6-5, with 8 bases fitting TRBD2. This CDR3 contains 18 residues. Looked up from germline, CDR1 is MNHEY and CDR2 is SVGAGI. The V gene end was trimmed by 0 bases and the J gene end by 4 bases; junction bases not matched to a gene: 11. CDR3: CASSYSRGWAGGYNEQFF. In DNA form, the CDR3 reads TGTGCCAGCAGTTACTCGAGGGGTTGGGCGGGGGGATACAATGAGCAGTTCTTC.

About this clonotype: An end of the junction does not agree with germline; a read error may underlie this. This chain connects TRBV18 to TRBJ2-7, with 7 bases matching TRBD1. The CDR3 is made up of 14 amino acids. Germline CDR1 and CDR2: KGHSH and LQKENI. The CDR3 region is CTSSPPNPGGEQYF. Here the CDR3 DNA reads TGTACCAGCTCACCACCAAACCCAGGGGGCGAGCAGTACTTC.

This chain joins TRBV4-1 and TRBJ2-3; weak D call: TRBD2 (5 bases). Trimming pared 0 bases from V and 2 bases from J, leaving 18 bases between. The CDR3 is 18 residues long. Germline lookup yields CDR1 MGHRA and CDR2 YSYEKL. For the CDR3, the DNA is TGCGCCAGCAGCCAAGATACTAGAGGGCAATCAAACACAGATACGCAGTATTTT. Its translation is CASSQDTRGQSNTDTQYF.

This clonotype showed up just a few times. The chain employs TRBV4-2 and TRBJ2-7, with D possibly TRBD2 on 5 matching bases. Germline assignment: CDR1 LGHNA and CDR2 YNFKEQ. V was trimmed by 1 base and J by 0 bases, leaving 10 bases between them. This CDR3 region has 15 residues. CDR3 sequence reads: CASSQAAGSSYEQYF. The CDR3 DNA is TGTGCCAGCAGCCAAGCGGCGGGTAGCTCCTACGAGCAGTACTTC.